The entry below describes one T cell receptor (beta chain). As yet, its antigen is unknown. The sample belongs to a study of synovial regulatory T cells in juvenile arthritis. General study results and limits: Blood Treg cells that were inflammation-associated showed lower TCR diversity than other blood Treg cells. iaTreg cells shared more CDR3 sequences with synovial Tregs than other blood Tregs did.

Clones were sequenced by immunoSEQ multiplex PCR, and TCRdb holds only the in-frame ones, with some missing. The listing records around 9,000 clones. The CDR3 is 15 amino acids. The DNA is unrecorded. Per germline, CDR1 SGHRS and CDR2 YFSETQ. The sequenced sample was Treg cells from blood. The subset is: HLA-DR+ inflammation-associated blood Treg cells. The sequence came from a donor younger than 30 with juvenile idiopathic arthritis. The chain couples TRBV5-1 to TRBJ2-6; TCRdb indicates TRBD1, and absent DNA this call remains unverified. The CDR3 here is CASSDDRAEANVLTF. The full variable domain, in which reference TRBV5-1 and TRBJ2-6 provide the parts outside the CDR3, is KAGVTQTPRYLIKTRGQQVTLSCSPISGHRSVSWYQQTPGQGLQFLFEYFSETQRNKGNFPGRFSGRQFSNSRSEMNVSTLELGDSALYLCASSDDRAEANVLTFGAGSRLTVL.